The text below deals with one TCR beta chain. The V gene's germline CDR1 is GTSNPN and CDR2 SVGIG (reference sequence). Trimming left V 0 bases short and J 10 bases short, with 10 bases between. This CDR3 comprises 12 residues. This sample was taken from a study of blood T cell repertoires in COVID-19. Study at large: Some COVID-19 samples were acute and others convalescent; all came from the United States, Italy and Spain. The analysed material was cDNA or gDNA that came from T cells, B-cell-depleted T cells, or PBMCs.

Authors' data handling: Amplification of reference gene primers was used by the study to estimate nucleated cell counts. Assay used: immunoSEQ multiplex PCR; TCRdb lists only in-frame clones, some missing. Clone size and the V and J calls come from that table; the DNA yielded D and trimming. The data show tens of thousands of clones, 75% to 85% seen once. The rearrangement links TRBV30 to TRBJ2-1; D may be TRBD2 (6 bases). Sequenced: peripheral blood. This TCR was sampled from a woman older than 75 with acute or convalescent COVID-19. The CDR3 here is CAWSVPSGEQFF. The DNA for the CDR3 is TGTGCCTGGAGTGTACCGAGCGGGGAGCAGTTCTTC.